This TCR beta chain came from a study of blood T cells in healthy people across ages. Study observations and caveats: Long-lived donors exceeded aged donors in naive CD4+ cells and diversity. Using unsorted PBMCs precluded a conclusive naive versus antigen-experienced comparison.

Points on this clonotype: Antigen unknown.

Extractions gave at least 5.5 micrograms of total RNA per sample. The use of a sample-barcoded 5' primer and a J-beta primer mix characterized a second PCR of about 7 to 12 cycles. Samples each returned at least 2.5 million CDR3-containing paired-end reads. TCRdb recomputed calls from the 5' RACE reads with MiXCR, one row per CDR3 protein. The sample holds 1.5 million to 2 million distinct CDR3 sequences, around half seen once. The source material was blood. This clonotype was sampled from a woman in her thirties or forties in good health.

The DNA of the CDR3 is TGTGCCACCGGCGTTGGGGCAGATACGCAGTATTTT. Translated: CATGVGADTQYF. The genes are TRBV24-1 and TRBJ2-3; D ambiguous. Germline V CDR1 and CDR2: KGHDR, SFDVKD. The V end was cut by 9 bases, the J end by 4 bases, with 10 bases between. The CDR3 covers 12 residues.